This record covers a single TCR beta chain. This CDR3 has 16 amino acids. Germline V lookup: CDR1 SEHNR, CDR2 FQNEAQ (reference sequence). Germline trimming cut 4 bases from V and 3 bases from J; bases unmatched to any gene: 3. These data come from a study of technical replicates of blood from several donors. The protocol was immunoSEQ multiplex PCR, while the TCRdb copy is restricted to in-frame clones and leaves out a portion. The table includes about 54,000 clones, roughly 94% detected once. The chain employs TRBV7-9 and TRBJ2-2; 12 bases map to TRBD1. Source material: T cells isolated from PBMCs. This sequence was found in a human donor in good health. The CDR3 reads CASSSGQGADTGELFF. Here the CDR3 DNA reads TGTGCCAGCAGCTCGGGACAGGGGGCTGACACCGGGGAGCTGTTTTTT. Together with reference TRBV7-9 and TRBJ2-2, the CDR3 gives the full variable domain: DTGVSQNPRHKITKRGQNVTFRCDPISEHNRLYWYRQTLGQGPEFLTYFQNEAQLEKSRLLSDRFSAERPKGSFSTLEIQRTEQGDSAMYLCASSSGQGADTGELFFGEGSRLTVL.